Described below is a single T cell receptor (beta chain) sequence and its context. Its antigen remains unidentified. The TCR alpha and TCR beta cDNA libraries, bearing sample barcodes and UMIs, were generated by 5'RACE using constant-segment primers. TCRdb recomputed calls from the 5' RACE reads with MiXCR, one row per CDR3 protein. This repertoire shows 400,000 to 500,000 distinct CDR3 sequences, 20% to 25% found once; its top ten account for around 8.8%. V shed 2 bases and J shed 5 bases, with 7 bases lying between them. In germline, CDR1 is MNHNS, CDR2 SASEGT. CDR3 length: 13 residues. This sample was included in a study of T-cell memory formation after mild COVID-19. Overall study: TCR clustering was largely donor specific.

Study-level results: The study found contracting CD4+ clones mainly in CM and EM and contracting CD8+ clones in EMRA. Whether day 37 second-wave clones are SARS-CoV-2-specific was not confirmed.

Sequencing was performed on PBMCs or a T cell subset sorted from them (not recorded which). The chain links TRBV6-1 to TRBJ2-1; possibly TRBD2 for D (5 bases). The source is an adult woman who had mild COVID-19 (a few samples of this study predate the infection). Cell type and time point are not known. The CDR3: CASSERGNNEQFF. In nucleotides, the CDR3 is TGTGCCAGCAGTGAAAGAGGGAACAATGAGCAGTTCTTC.